The T cell receptor beta chain under discussion was sequenced for a study of CD8 T cells in ankylosing spondylitis. TCRdb re-called the 5' RACE reads through MiXCR, storing one row per CDR3 protein. Among under 250,000 distinct CDR3 sequences listed, 10% to 13% were seen once. Study-wide results and caveats: In the blood and synovial fluid of reactive arthritis, some motif variants had been previously reported. The study identified a TCR beta motif of roughly eight highly homologous variants that appeared characteristic of ankylosing spondylitis blood. Significantly higher representation of disease-linked clones was reported for matched ankylosing spondylitis synovial fluid. Disease-linked clones bore a CD8+ phenotype and were relatively rare in peripheral blood.

Deletions cut 6 bases from V and 8 bases from J, with 11 bases between. The CDR3 runs 12 residues. This clonotype was detected many times. Its specificity is not known. Sequencing was performed on blood, either unsorted or a sorted T cell fraction (not recorded which). The gene calls are TRBV12-3 or TRBV12-4 and TRBJ2-1, with unresolved D. The source is a male donor with ankylosing spondylitis or in good health (not recorded which). This CDR3 reads CASSLVKDEQFF. The DNA for the CDR3 is TGTGCCAGCAGCCTCGTGAAAGATGAGCAGTTCTTC.